The next 20 T cell receptor beta chains were all read from a single sample in a study of neurological immune-mediated disorders. TCRdb recomputed calls from the 5' RACE reads with MiXCR, one row per CDR3 protein. Of tens of thousands of distinct CDR3 sequences in the sample, roughly 3.5% were seen once. Sequenced material: PBMCs. The receptors were sampled from a woman between 50 and 59 years old with multiple sclerosis.

The sample holds a few counts of this clonotype. The V call is TRBV6-6, the J call TRBJ2-5; maybe TRBD1 (6 bases). Between the trimmed V and J ends, which lost 4 bases and 1 base, there was a span of 13 bases. Germline values: CDR1 MNHNY, CDR2 SVGAGI (reference sequence). The CDR3 has 15 amino acids. CDR3 sequence: CASSFGTPIQETQYF. The CDR3 DNA reads TGTGCCAGCAGTTTTGGGACACCTATCCAAGAGACCCAGTACTTC.

At least ten counts were recorded for this clonotype. The DNA for the CDR3 is TGTGCCACCAGCAGAGATCCCCCCATCTATGGCTACACCTTC. Protein sequence: CATSRDPPIYGYTF. V and J are TRBV15 and TRBJ1-2; D is undetermined. Germline V lookup: CDR1 LNHNV, CDR2 YYDKDF (reference sequence). V was trimmed by 0 bases and J by 4 bases, leaving 9 bases between them. CDR3 length: 14 residues.

This clonotype was observed many times. The V call is TRBV28, the J call TRBJ2-7; TRBD2 matches at 7 bases. Germline CDR1 and CDR2: MDHEN and SYDVKM. Germline trimming cut 7 bases from V and 2 bases from J; bases unmatched to any gene: 5. This CDR3 has 13 amino acids. The DNA of the CDR3 is TGTGCCAGCACCCCGGGACTAACCTACGAGCAGTACTTC. Its protein is CASTPGLTYEQYF.

Ten or more counts support this clonotype. The chain couples TRBV5-1 to TRBJ1-5; no clear D gene. CDR1 SGHRS and CDR2 YFSETQ come from the germline V gene. The CDR3 runs 13 residues. V gave up 1 base and J gave up 10 bases, with 12 bases separating them. The CDR3 sequence: CASSLSWGEPQHF. Written as DNA, the CDR3 is TGCGCCAGCAGCTTGTCATGGGGTGAACCCCAGCATTTT.

In its sample, this clonotype was seen many times. This chain connects TRBV5-1 to TRBJ2-3; D gene unclear. V lost 6 bases and J 0 bases, leaving 17 bases between the germline ends. Germline V lookup: CDR1 SGHRS, CDR2 YFSETQ. This CDR3 contains 16 residues. The CDR3 protein is CASKVWGRASTDTQYF. Here the CDR3 DNA reads TGCGCCAGCAAGGTGTGGGGTCGTGCTAGCACAGATACGCAGTATTTT.

This clonotype was counted many times. The chain links TRBV5-1 to TRBJ2-5; perhaps TRBD1 as D (6 bases). Germline CDR1 is SGHRS and CDR2 is YFSETQ. Trimming removed 5 bases from V and 2 bases from J, with 13 bases in between. The CDR3 covers 14 residues. The CDR3 DNA reads as TGCGCCAGCAGGTCCGGGACAACGCAAGAGACCCAGTACTTC. This gives the protein CASRSGTTQETQYF. Full variable domain (missing parts from reference TRBV5-1 and TRBJ2-5): KAGVTQTPRYLIKTRGQQVTLSCSPISGHRSVSWYQQTPGQGLQFLFEYFSETQRNKGNFPGRFSGRQFSNSRSEMNVSTLELGDSALYLCASRSGTTQETQYFGPGTRLLVL.

This clonotype was detected ten times or more. The V call is TRBV20-1, the J call TRBJ1-2; D unclear. Deletions cut 5 bases from V and 6 bases from J, with 19 bases between. This CDR3 region has 14 residues. CDR1 and CDR2 from the germline V gene are DFQATT and SNEGSKA (reference sequence). For the CDR3, the DNA is TGCAGTGCTTCCGGTCGTGGTTCTGTCCATGGCTACACCTTC. Translating gives CSASGRGSVHGYTF.

Points on this clonotype: This sequence may be a read error, since a much larger clone differs from it by one base. This chain joins TRBV20-1 and TRBJ2-7; D possibly matches TRBD1 or TRBD2 (5 bases each). Looked up from germline, CDR1 is DFQATT and CDR2 is SNEGSKA (reference sequence). Trimming shortened V by 7 bases and J by 4 bases, and 17 bases separated the two germline ends. This CDR3 spans 13 amino acids. The CDR3 DNA reads as TGCAGTGATAGTCCCGGGGCTCTTTACGAGCAGTACTTC. This gives the protein CSDSPGALYEQYF.

There are many counts of this clonotype. An end of the junction does not agree with germline; a read error may underlie this. The V and J genes are TRBV20-1 and TRBJ1-4, with D hard to call. The germline gives CDR1 DFQATT, CDR2 SNEGSKA (reference sequence). This CDR3 spans 12 amino acids. CDR3: CSARAEFEKLFF. The CDR3 DNA is TGCAGTGCCAGAGCGGAGTTTGAAAAACTGTTTTTT.

This clonotype was seen repeatedly, ten times or more. V and J are TRBV9 and TRBJ2-1; 15 bases agree with TRBD2. From germline, CDR1 is SGDLS and CDR2 YYNGEE. This CDR3 contains 16 residues. J lost 7 bases, V lost 3 bases, and 5 bases had no gene match. CDR3 sequence reads: CASSESGLAGGNEQFF. Here the CDR3 DNA reads TGTGCCAGCAGCGAATCTGGACTAGCGGGGGGGAATGAGCAGTTCTTC.

In this sample, this clonotype turned up a few times. The V gene is TRBV20-1, the J gene TRBJ1-1, with D maybe TRBD1 (6 bases). V lost 5 bases to trimming and J lost 5 bases, with 15 bases between them. The CDR3 has 13 residues. Germline CDR1 is DFQATT and CDR2 is SNEGSKA (reference sequence). CDR3 protein: CSAWRGARTEAFF. The CDR3 bases are TGCAGTGCTTGGCGGGGGGCGAGGACTGAAGCTTTCTTT.

This clonotype was seen ten or more times. The J gene is TRBJ2-5, the V gene TRBV13; D ambiguous. Germline V CDR1 and CDR2: PRHDT, FYEKMQ (reference sequence). Trimming took off 2 bases at V and 7 bases at J, with 5 bases between the two ends. CDR3 length: 11 residues. The DNA of the CDR3 is TGTGCCAGCAGCTTATCTGGGACCCAGTACTTC. As protein: CASSLSGTQYF.

This clonotype was picked up many times. The V call is TRBV7-3, the J call TRBJ1-1; D ambiguous. CDR1 and CDR2 from the germline V gene are SGHTA and FQGTGA. Trimming took off 2 bases at V and 1 base at J, with 5 bases between the two ends. The CDR3 sequence is 13 residues long. The CDR3 DNA follows: TGTGCCAGCAGCTTATTGGCGAACACTGAAGCTTTCTTT. This gives the protein CASSLLANTEAFF.

This clonotype was counted at least ten times. The chain is built from TRBV7-2 and TRBJ1-4; D is possibly TRBD1 (6 bases). Germline-derived CDR1 and CDR2 are SGHTA and FQGNSA. The V end was cut by 1 base, the J end by 8 bases, with 8 bases between. The CDR3 has 13 residues. CDR3 loop: CASSLGGGEKLFF. The CDR3 DNA reads as TGTGCCAGCAGCTTAGGGGGGGGCGAAAAACTGTTTTTT. Variable domain in full (rest from reference TRBV7-2 and TRBJ1-4): GAGVSQSPSNKVTEKGKDVELRCDPISGHTALYWYRQSLGQGLEFLIYFQGNSAPDKSGLPSDRFSAERTGGSVSTLTIQRTQQEDSAVYLCASSLGGGEKLFFGSGTQLSVL.

This clonotype was seen repeatedly, ten times or more. The V gene is TRBV7-9, the J gene TRBJ1-4, with D hard to call. The CDR3 is 14 residues long. Looked up from germline, CDR1 is SEHNR and CDR2 is FQNEAQ (reference sequence). The CDR3 region is CATEDRLLGEKLFF. The CDR3 DNA is TGTGCTACCGAGGACCGACTCCTCGGTGAAAAACTGTTTTTT.

This clonotype occurred many times. This chain uses TRBV6-2 or TRBV6-3 with TRBJ1-1; TRBD1 matches at 8 bases. This CDR3 comprises 16 residues. Germline CDR1 is MNHEY and CDR2 is SVGEGT. The ends lost 7 bases at V and 0 bases at J; junction bases unmatched: 10. This chain's CDR3 is CASIDRDRTMNTEAFF. Here the CDR3 DNA reads TGTGCCAGCATCGACCGGGACAGGACAATGAACACTGAAGCTTTCTTT.

This clonotype has ten or more counts. This chain connects TRBV10-3 to TRBJ1-1; D gene unclear. Germline loops: CDR1 ENHRY, CDR2 SYGVKD. Trimming shortened V by 3 bases and J by 5 bases, and 16 bases separated the two germline ends. The CDR3 runs to 15 residues. DNA of the CDR3: TGTGCCATCAGTGAAACACACGGGCCGAGGACTGAAGCTTTCTTT. The encoded protein is CAISETHGPRTEAFF.

This clonotype has ten or more counts. The chain carries TRBV5-1 and TRBJ2-3, with TRBD2 matching over 9 bases. CDR1 and CDR2 from the germline V gene are SGHRS and YFSETQ. The CDR3 contains 17 residues. After removal of 4 bases from V and 8 bases from J, the junction contained 17 bases not matched to a gene. The CDR3 nucleotides read TGCGCCAGCAGCCGGACCGGGACTAGCAGTGGCAGGGGTACGCAGTATTTT. Its protein product is CASSRTGTSSGRGTQYF.

This clonotype has at least ten counts. The chain carries TRBV9 and TRBJ2-3, with D hard to call. V lost 4 bases and J lost 0, with 15 bases in between. The germline CDR1 and CDR2 sequences are SGDLS and YYNGEE. There are 16 residues in the CDR3. In DNA, the CDR3 is TGTGCCAGCAGCCTTGCCCAGTCGACTAGCACAGATACGCAGTATTTT. Amino acid sequence: CASSLAQSTSTDTQYF.

This clonotype was seen repeatedly, ten times or more. This chain joins TRBV12-3 or TRBV12-4 and TRBJ2-5; either TRBD1 or TRBD2 may supply D (5 bases each). Between the trimmed V and J ends, which lost 6 bases and 5 bases, there was a span of 19 bases. The CDR3 spans 15 residues. Written as DNA, the CDR3 is TGTGCCAGCAGGGAACCGGGACCATTGGGGGAGACCCAGTACTTC. It specifies CASREPGPLGETQYF.